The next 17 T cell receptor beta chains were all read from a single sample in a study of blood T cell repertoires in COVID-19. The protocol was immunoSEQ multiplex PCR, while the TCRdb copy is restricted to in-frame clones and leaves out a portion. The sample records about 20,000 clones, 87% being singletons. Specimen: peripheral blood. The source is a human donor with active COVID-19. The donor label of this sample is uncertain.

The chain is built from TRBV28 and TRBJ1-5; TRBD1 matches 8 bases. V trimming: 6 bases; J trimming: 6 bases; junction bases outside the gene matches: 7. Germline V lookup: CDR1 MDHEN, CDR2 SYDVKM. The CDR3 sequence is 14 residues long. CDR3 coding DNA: TGTGCCAGCAGCTACCGGACAGGGACTCAGCCCCAGCATTTT. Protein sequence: CASSYRTGTQPQHF.

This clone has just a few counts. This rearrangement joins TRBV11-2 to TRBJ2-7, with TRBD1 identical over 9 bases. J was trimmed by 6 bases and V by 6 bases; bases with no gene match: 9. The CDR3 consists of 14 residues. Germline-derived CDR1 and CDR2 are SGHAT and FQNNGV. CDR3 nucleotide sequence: TGTGCCAGCAGTAGAACCGACAGGGGGGGCGAGCAGTACTTC. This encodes CASSRTDRGGEQYF.

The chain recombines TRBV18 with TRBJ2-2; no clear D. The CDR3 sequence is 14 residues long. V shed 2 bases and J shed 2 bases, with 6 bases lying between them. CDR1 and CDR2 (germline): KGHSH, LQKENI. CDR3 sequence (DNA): TGTGCCAGCTCACCAAGCCCAAACACCGGGGAGCTGTTTTTT. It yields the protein CASSPSPNTGELFF. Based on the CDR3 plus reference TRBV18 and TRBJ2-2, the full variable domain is NAGVMQNPRHLVRRRGQEARLRCSPMKGHSHVYWYRQLPEEGLKFMVYLQKENIIDESGMPKERFSAEFPKEGPSILRIQQVVRGDSAAYFCASSPSPNTGELFFGEGSRLTVL.

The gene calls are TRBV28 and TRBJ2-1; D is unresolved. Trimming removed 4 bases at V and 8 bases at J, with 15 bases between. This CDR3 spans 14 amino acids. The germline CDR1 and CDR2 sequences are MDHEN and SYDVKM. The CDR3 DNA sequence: TGTGCCAGCAGTTACAGTAGATTGTCTCATGAGCAGTTCTTC. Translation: CASSYSRLSHEQFF. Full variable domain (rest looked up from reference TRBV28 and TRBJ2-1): DVKVTQSSRYLVKRTGEKVFLECVQDMDHENMFWYRQDPGLGLRLIYFSYDVKMKEKGDIPEGYSVSREKKERFSLILESASTNQTSMYLCASSYSRLSHEQFFGPGTRLTVL.

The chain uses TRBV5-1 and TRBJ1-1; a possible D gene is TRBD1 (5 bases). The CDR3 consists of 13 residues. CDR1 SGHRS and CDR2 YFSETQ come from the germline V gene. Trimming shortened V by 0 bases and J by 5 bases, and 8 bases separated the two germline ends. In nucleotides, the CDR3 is TGCGCCAGCAGCTTGGCAGGGAGGACTGAAGCTTTCTTT. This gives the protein CASSLAGRTEAFF.

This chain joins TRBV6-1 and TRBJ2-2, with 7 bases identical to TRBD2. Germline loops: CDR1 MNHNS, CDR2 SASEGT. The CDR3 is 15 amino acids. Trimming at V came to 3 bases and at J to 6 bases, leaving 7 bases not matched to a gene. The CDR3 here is CASSDVGGSPGELFF. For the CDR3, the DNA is TGTGCCAGCAGTGACGTTGGCGGGAGCCCCGGGGAGCTGTTTTTT.

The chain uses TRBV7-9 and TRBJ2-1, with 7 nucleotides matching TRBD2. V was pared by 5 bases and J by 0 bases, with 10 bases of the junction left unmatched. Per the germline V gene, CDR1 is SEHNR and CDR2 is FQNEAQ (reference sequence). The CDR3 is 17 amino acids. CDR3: CASSATLAESSYNEQFF. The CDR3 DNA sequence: TGTGCCAGCAGCGCAACCCTAGCGGAAAGCTCCTACAATGAGCAGTTCTTC. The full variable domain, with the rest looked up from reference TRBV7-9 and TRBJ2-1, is DTGVSQNPRHKITKRGQNVTFRCDPISEHNRLYWYRQTLGQGPEFLTYFQNEAQLEKSRLLSDRFSAERPKGSFSTLEIQRTEQGDSAMYLCASSATLAESSYNEQFFGPGTRLTVL.

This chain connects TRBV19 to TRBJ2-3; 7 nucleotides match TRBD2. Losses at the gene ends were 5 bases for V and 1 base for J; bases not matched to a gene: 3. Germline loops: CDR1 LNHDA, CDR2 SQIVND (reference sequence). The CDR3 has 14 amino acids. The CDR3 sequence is CASSRLAGTDTQYF. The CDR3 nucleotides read TGTGCCAGTAGTCGGCTAGCGGGCACAGATACGCAGTATTTT. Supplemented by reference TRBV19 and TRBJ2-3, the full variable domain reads DGGITQSPKYLFRKEGQNVTLSCEQNLNHDAMYWYRQDPGQGLRLIYYSQIVNDFQKGDIAEGYSVSREKKESFPLTVTSAQKNPTAFYLCASSRLAGTDTQYFGPGTRLTVL.

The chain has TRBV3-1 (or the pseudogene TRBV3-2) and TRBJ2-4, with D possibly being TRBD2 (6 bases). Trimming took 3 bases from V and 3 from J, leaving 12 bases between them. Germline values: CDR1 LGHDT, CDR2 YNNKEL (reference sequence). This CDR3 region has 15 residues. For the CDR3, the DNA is TGTGCCAGCAGCCACGGGAGCGTGGTCAAAAACATTCAGTACTTC. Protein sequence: CASSHGSVVKNIQYF.

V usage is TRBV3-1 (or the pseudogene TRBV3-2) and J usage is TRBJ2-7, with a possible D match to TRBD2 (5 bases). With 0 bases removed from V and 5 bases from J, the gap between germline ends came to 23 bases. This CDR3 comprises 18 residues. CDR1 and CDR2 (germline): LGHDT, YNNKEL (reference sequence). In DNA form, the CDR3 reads TGTGCCAGCAGCCAAGATCTGATCGGCCCGGGAAGGGTGGACGAGCAGTACTTC. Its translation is CASSQDLIGPGRVDEQYF.

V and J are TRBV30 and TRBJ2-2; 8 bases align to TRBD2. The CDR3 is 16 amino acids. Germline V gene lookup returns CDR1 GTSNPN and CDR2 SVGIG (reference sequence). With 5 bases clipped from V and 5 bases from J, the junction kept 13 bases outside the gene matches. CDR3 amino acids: CAWEEVGRAGTGELFF. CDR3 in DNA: TGTGCCTGGGAGGAGGTCGGGAGGGCCGGGACCGGGGAGCTGTTTTTT.

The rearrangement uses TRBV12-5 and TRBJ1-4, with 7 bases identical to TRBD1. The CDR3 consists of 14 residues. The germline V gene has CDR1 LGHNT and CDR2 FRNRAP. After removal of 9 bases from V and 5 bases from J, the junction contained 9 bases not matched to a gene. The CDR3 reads CASGRGTVNEKLFF. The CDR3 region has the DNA TGTGCTAGCGGAAGGGGGACAGTGAATGAAAAACTGTTTTTT.

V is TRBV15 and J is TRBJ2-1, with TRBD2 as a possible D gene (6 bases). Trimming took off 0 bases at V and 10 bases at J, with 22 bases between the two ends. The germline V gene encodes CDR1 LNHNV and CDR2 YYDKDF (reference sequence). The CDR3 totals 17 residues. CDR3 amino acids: CATSRDPLGRAAGEQFF. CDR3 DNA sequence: TGTGCCACCAGCAGAGATCCATTAGGGCGGGCCGCGGGAGAGCAGTTCTTC.

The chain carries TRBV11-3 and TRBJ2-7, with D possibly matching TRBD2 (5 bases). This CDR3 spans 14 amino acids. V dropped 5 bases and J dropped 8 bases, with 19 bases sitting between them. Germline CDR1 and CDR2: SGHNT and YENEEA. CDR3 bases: TGTGCCAGCAGCGTGACTACCCGGTTACGGAAGCAGTACTTC. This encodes CASSVTTRLRKQYF.

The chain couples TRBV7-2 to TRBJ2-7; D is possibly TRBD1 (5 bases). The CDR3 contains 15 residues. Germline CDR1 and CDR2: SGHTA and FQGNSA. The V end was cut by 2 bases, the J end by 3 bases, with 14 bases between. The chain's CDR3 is CASSLPTGIHYEQYF. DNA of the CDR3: TGTGCCAGCAGCTTACCCACAGGAATCCACTACGAGCAGTACTTC.

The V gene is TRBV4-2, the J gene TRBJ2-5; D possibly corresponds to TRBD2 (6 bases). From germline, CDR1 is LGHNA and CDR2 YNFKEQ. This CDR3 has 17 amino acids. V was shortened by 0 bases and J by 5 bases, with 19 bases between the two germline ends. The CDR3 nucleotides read TGTGCCAGCAGCCAAGATGAAGGTAGGGAGGCCGGGGAGACCCAGTACTTC. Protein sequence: CASSQDEGREAGETQYF.

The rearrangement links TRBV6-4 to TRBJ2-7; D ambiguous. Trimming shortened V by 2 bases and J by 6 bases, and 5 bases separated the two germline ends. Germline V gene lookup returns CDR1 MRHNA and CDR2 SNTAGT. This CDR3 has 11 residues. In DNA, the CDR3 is TGTGCCAGCAGTGACGGTAGCGAGCAGTACTTC. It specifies CASSDGSEQYF.